A few counts support the clone carrying this T cell receptor beta chain. Its antigen is undetermined. Primers: 60 Vbeta forward and 13 Jbeta reverse. Repertoires were generated with immunoSEQ multiplex PCR, while TCRdb's copy carries only in-frame clones and drops some. The profile covers around 65,000 clones, with just under 80% appearing a single time and 3.5% to 5% taken by the ten largest. This record comes from a study of cytomegalovirus exposure and HLA in healthy donors. In the study overall: Around 190 million T cells yielded roughly 100 million unique TCR beta sequences, as an earlier analysis found.

Per the germline V gene, CDR1 is LNHDA and CDR2 is SQIVND (reference sequence). This CDR3 has 16 amino acids. V lost 6 bases to trimming and J lost 7 bases; unmatched junction nucleotides: 15. Study-level points and caveats: On later analysis, the bulk of CMV-associated TCR beta chains appeared to be HLA-restricted. Near-uniform donor sequencing depth was presumed by presence/absence analyses. Differences between HLA loci emerged in a later analysis of TCR association rates, with DRB1 most and HLA-C fewest.

The source of this sequence is a woman younger than 45 in good health and CMV-seronegative. The specimen was PBMCs. This sequence joins TRBV19 and TRBJ2-7, with 10 bases aligning to TRBD2. The chain's CDR3 is CASSGGPGLAIPEQYF. The CDR3 DNA is TGTGCCAGTAGCGGCGGGCCGGGACTAGCGATACCAGAGCAGTACTTC.